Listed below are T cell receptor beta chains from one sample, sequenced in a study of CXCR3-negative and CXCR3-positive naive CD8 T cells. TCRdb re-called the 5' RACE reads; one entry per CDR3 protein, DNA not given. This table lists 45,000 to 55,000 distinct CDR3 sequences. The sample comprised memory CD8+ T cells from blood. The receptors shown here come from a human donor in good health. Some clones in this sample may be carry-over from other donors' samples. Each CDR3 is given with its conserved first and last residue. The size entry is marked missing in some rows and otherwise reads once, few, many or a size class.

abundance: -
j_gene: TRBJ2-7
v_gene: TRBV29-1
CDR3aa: CSGQGRVGEQYF

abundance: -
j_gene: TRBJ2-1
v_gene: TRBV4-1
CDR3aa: CASSPSLAGGLSEQFF

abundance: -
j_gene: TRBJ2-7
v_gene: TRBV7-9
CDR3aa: CASSLVEFEQYF

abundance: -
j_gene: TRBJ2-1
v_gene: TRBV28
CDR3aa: CASSFSRGGLTEQFF

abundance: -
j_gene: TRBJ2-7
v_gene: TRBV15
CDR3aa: CATSPPGVGSYEQYF

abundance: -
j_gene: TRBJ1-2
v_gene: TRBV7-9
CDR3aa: CASSPTGDYGYTF

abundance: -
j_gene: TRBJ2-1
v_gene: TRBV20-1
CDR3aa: CSARDEVAGSYNEQFF

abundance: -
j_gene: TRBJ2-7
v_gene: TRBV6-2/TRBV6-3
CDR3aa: CASSYPLVGGFSYEQYF

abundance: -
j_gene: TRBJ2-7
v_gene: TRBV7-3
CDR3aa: CASSLGGDTGEQYF

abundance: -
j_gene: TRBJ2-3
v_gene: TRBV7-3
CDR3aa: CASSRSGGTDTQYF

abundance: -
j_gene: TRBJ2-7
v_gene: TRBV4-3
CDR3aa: CASSSPGTGNNEQYF

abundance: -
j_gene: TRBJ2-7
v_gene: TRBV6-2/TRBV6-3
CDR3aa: CASSSPSYEQYF

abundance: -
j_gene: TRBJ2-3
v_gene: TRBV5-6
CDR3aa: CASSLAAGSTDTQYF

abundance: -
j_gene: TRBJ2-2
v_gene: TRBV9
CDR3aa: CASSVNTGELFF

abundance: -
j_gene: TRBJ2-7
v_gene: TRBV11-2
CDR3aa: CASSTGAYEQYF

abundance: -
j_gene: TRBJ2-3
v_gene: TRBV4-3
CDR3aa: CASSQPVRDRGVDTQYF

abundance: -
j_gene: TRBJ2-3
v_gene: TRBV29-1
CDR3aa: CSLWTGSTDTQYF

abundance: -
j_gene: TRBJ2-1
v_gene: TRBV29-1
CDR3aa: CSVEDGGNEQFF

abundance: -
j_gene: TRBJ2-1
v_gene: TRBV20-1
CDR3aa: CSARDPGGSYNEQFF

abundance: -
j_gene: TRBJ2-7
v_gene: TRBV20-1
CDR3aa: CSATGLGSYEQYF

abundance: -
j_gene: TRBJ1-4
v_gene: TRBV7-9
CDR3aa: CASSLSHRVANEKLFF

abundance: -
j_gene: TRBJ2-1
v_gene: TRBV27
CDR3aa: CASSFSGWGSNEQFF

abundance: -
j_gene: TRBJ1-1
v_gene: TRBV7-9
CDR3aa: CASSSQGAGVTEAFF

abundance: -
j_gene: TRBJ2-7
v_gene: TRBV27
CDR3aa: CASSMRDGNYEQYF

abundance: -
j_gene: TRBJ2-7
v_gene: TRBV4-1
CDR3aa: CASSQILASSYEQYF

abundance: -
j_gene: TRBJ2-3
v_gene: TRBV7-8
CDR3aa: CASSLSGTVHRF

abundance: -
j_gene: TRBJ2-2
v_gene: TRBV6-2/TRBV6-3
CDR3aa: CASSYSRGERYTGELFF

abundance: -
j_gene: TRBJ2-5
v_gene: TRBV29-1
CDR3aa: CSVVRDSGLGETQYF

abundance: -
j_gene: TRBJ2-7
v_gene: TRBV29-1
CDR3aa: CSVEGTPYEQYF

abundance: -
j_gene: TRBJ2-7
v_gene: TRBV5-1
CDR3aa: CASSLAQGTSYEQYF

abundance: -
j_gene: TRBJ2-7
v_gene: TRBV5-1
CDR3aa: CASRSGGAYEQYF

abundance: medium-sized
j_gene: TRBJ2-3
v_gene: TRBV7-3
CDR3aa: CASSLTALAGGMNTQYF

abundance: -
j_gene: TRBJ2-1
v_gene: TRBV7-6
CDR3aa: CASSLIQTESYNEQFF

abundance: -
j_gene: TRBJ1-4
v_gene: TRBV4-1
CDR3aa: CASSQGLPEKLFF

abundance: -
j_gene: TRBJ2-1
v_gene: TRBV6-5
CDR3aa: CASSYAIAGNNEQFF

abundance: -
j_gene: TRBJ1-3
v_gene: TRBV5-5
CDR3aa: CASRPDRSSGNTIYF

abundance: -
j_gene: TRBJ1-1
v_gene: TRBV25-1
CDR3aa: CASSEGTGLNTEAFF

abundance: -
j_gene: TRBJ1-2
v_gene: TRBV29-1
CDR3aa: CSVVLQPAGPRYGYTF

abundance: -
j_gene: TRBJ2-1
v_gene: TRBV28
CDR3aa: CASSLWDNEQFF

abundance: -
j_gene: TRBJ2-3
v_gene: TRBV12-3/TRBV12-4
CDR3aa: CAIQGGSTDTQYF

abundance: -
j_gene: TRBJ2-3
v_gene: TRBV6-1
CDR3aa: CASSERGDTQYF

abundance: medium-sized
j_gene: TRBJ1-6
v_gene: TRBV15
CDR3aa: CATSPGQDYSPLHF

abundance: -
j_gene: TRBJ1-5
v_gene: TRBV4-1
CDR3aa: CASSPRTGGGNQPQHF

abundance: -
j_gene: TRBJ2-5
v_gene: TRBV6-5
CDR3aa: CASSSWTSGGEETQYF

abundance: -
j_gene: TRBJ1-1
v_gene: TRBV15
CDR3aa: CATSRGVTGNTEAFF

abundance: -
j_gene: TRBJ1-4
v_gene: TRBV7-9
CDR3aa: CASSLRQGGNEKLFF